The present entry profiles one TCR beta chain with its context. Its target antigen remains unknown. Per-base qualities were not stored, and no clone one base away is much larger. The reads were generated on an Illumina MiSeq. TCR beta libraries were prepared by quantitative 5'-RACE with molecular barcodes. As for the authors' bioinformatics: A new computational method based on a probabilistic model of VDJ rearrangement was used to identify disease-linked TCR variants. The raw public data were reprocessed by TCRdb itself: fastp quality trimming at Q25, MiXCR clonotype calling, in-frame beta chains only. Duplicate CDR3 protein sequences are folded into a single record with the most common DNA and genes. Here the V and J calls rest on TCRdb's processing, not on the authors' analysis. The sample yields roughly 30,000 distinct CDR3 sequences; 14% were counted once. In total, the top ten clones hold around a third of the sample.

These data originate in a study of CD8 T cells in ankylosing spondylitis (dated by TCRdb to the late 2010s). For the wider study: The study set out to find disease-linked TCR variants by profiling T cell receptor beta repertoires in ankylosing spondylitis patients and healthy donors. In total, the full study cohort was made up of roughly 110 healthy donors and 20 to 25 ankylosing spondylitis patients. Peripheral blood samples were taken, and synovial fluid was additionally collected from ankylosing spondylitis patients.

Results the study describes overall, beyond this receptor: A CD8+ phenotype was shown by the disease-linked clones, which were found at relatively low frequencies in peripheral blood. According to the report, matched synovial fluid samples from ankylosing spondylitis patients were significantly enriched for the disease-linked clones. A TCR beta motif of about eight highly homologous amino acid variants appeared characteristic of blood from ankylosing spondylitis patients. Some motif variants were previously reported in synovial fluid and blood of reactive arthritis patients, suggesting common disease-initiation mechanisms.

Spanning cysteine to phenylalanine, the CDR3 consists of 13 amino acids. The only DNA kept is the CDR3, 39 bases in frame from the first base. CDR1 and CDR2, looked up from the germline V gene, are SGHTA and FQGNSA. V is pared back by 0 bases and J by 7 bases, with 6 bases lying between the germline termini. The TCR comes from a male donor with ankylosing spondylitis or in good health (not recorded which). This receptor chain uses TRBV7-2 and TRBJ2-2; the D region possibly corresponds to TRBD2 (6 bases align). Material for sequencing was blood. The CDR3 sequence is CASSLATSGELFF. The sequence in DNA is TGTGCCAGCAGCTTAGCGACTAGCGGGGAGCTGTTTTTT.